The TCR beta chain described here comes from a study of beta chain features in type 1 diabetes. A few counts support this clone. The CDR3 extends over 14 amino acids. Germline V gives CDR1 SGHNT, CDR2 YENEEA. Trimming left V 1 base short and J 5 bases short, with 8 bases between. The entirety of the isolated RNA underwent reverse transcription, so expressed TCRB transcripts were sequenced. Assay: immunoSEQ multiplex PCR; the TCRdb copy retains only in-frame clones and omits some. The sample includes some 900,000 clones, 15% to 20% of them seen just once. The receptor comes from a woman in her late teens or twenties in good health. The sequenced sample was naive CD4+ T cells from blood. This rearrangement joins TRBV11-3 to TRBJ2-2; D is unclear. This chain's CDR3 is CASSLGRKTGELFF. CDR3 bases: TGTGCCAGCAGCTTAGGCCGGAAGACCGGGGAGCTGTTTTTT.